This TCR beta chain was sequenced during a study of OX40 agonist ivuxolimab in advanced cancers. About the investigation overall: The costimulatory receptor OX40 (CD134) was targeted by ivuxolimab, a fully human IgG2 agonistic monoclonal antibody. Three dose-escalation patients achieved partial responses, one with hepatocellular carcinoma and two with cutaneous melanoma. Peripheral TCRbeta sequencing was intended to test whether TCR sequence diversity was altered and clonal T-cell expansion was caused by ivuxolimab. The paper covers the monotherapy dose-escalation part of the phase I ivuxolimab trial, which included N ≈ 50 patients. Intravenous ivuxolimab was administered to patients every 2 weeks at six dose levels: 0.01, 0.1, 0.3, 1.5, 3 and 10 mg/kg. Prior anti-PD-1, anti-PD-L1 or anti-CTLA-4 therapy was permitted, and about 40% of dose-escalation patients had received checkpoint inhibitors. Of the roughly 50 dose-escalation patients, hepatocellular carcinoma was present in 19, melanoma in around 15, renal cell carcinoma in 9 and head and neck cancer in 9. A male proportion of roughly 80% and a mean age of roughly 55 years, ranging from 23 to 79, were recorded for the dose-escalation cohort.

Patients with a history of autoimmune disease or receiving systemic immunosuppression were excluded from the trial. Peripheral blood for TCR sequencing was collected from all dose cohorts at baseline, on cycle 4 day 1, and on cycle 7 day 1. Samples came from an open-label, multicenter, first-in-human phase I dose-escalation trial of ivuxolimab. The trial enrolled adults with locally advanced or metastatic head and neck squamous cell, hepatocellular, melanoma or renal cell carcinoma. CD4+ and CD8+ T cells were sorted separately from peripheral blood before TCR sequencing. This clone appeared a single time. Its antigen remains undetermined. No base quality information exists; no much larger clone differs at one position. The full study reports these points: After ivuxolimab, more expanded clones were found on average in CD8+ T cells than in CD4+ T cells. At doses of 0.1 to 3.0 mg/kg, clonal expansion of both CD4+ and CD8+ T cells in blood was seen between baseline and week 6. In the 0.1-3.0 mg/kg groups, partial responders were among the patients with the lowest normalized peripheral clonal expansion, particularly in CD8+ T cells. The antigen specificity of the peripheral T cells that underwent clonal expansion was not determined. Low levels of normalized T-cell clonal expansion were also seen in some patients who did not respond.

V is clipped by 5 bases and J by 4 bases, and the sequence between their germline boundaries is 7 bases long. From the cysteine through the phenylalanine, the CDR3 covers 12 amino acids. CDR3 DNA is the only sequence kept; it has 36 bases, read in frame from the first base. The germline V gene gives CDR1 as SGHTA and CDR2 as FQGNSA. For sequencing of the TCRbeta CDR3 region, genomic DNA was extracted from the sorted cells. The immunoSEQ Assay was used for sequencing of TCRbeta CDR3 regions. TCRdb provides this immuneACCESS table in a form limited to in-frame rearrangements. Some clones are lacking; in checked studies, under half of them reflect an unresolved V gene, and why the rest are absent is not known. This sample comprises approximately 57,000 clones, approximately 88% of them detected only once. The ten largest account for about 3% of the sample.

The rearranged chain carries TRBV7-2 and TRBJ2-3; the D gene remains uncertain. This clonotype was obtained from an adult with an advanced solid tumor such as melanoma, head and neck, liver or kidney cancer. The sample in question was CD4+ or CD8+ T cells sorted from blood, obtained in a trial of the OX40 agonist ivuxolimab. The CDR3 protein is CASSVQADTQYF. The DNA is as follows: TGTGCCAGCAGCGTACAAGCAGATACGCAGTATTTT.